This T cell receptor (beta chain) comes out of a study of OX40 agonist ivuxolimab in advanced cancers. Study-wide background: Across the patients, intravenous ivuxolimab was delivered every 2 weeks at 0.01 to 10 mg/kg. Patients enrolled in dose escalation were diagnosed with hepatocellular carcinoma, melanoma, renal cell or head and neck cancer.

Study-wide findings and caveats: On average, CD8+ T cells showed a greater number of expanded clones than CD4+.

Germline V gene sequence: CDR1 SQVTM, CDR2 ANQGSEA. There are 12 residues in the CDR3. Trimming took 4 bases from V and 2 from J, leaving 5 bases between them. This clone was seen a handful of times. Its antigen is not identified. Sequencing was performed with immunoSEQ multiplex PCR; in TCRdb, only in-frame clones are kept and a portion is missing. Of some 98,000 clones in the sample, about four fifths were seen once. V is TRBV29-1 and J is TRBJ1-4; D not resolved. The receptor was derived from an adult with an advanced solid tumor such as melanoma, head and neck, liver or kidney cancer. This sample comprised CD4+ or CD8+ T cells sorted from blood, obtained in a trial of the OX40 agonist ivuxolimab. In nucleotides, the CDR3 is TGCAGCGTTGGGGTCACTAATGAAAAACTGTTTTTT. This codes for CSVGVTNEKLFF. The full variable domain, rest sourced from reference TRBV29-1 and TRBJ1-4, is SAVISQKPSRDICQRGTSLTIQCQVDSQVTMMFWYRQQPGQSLTLIATANQGSEATYESGFVIDKFPISRPNLTFSTLTVSNMSPEDSSIYLCSVGVTNEKLFFGSGTQLSVL.